This TCR beta chain derives from a study of vaccination effects on CD4 cells after COVID-19. Study-level findings and limits: In the study, convalescent patients were few, and early post-infection timepoints were absent. Substantial clonal contraction characterized both infection- and vaccine-induced clones late after vaccination.

Clones were read by immunoSEQ multiplex PCR, and TCRdb kept only the in-frame ones, dropping some. Of approximately 25,000 clones detected, around 79% appear once; the ten largest clones hold around 6.5%. Notes on this clone: Its antigen is not known.

Pools of viral peptides were used by the ViraFEST assay to expand antigen-specific CD4+ T cells ahead of sequencing. The authors isolated CD4+ T cells after roughly eleven days of culture. Participants got two doses of BNT162b2 or mRNA-1273 vaccine. Half of the medium was exchanged for IL-2 medium on both days 3 and 7. The source is a human donor who received a COVID-19 vaccine. Some clones in this sample may be carry-over from other donors' samples. Here the sequenced sample was CD4+ T cells from PBMCs cultured with SARS-CoV-2 spike peptides, taken after COVID-19 vaccination.

CDR3 nucleotide sequence: TGCAGCGTTGTGATCAGGGGTGGTACAGATACGCAGTATTTT. Protein: CSVVIRGGTDTQYF. The genes are TRBV29-1 and TRBJ2-3, with D possibly TRBD1 on 6 matching bases. V lost 4 bases to trimming and J lost 3 bases, with 14 bases between them. The CDR3 runs 14 residues. Germline loops: CDR1 SQVTM, CDR2 ANQGSEA.